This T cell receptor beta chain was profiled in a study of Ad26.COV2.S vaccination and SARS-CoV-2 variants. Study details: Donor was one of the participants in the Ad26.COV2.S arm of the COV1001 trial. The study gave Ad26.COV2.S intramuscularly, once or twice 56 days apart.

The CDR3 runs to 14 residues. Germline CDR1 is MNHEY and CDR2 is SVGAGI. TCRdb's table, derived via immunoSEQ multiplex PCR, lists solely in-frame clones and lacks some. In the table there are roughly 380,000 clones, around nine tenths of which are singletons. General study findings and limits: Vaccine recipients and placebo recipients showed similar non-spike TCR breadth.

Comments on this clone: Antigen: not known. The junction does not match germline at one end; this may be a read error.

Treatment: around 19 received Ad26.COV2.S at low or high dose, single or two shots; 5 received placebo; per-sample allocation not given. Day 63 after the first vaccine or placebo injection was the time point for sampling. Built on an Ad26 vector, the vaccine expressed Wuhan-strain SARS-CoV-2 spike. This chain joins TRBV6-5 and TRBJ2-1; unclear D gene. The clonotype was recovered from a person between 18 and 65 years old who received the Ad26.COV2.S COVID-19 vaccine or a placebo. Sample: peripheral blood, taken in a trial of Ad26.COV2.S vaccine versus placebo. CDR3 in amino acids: CASGYGDSYNEQFF. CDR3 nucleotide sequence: TGTGCCAGCGGTTACGGAGACTCCTACAATGAGCAGTTCTTC.